The sample holds many counts of the clone carrying this T cell receptor beta chain. The TCRbeta library was prepared with unique molecular identifiers. TCRdb fed the PCR reads into MiXCR, producing one record per CDR3 protein. The sample yields around 700,000 distinct CDR3 sequences, about an eighth seen once. These data come from a study of T-cell reconstitution after alpha-beta-depleted transplantation in children. The CDR3 length is 15 residues. Germline V gene lookup returns CDR1 SGHRS and CDR2 YFSETQ. The V and J ends lost 2 bases and 8 bases, in that order; junction bases with no gene match: 6. The chain employs TRBV5-1 and TRBJ2-1; 11 bases agree with TRBD2. Sample: PBMCs, taken before TCRalphabeta/CD19-depleted stem cell transplant. The clonotype was recovered from a girl aged 2 to 9 with congenital amegakaryocytic thrombocytopenia, due to receive a stem cell transplant. CDR3 DNA sequence: TGCGCCAGCAGCTTACTAGCGGGAGTTGAAGATGAGCAGTTCTTC. Its protein product is CASSLLAGVEDEQFF.